This T cell receptor beta chain was captured by sequencing in a study of T cell repertoires in cytomegalovirus infection. TCRdb redid the calling of the reads with MiXCR, one entry per CDR3 protein. This table has fewer than 200,000 distinct CDR3 sequences, 14% appearing once. This clonotype appeared many times. Its specificity is unknown. CDR1 is SGHAT, CDR2 FQNNGV, per germline. V was cut by 4 bases and J by 4 bases, with 16 bases left in between. This CDR3 has 16 residues. Points from the study as a whole: Using cumulative public TCR beta family frequency, the authors identified those who carried CMV together with the relevant HLA.

The sequencing input was PBMCs. The V call is TRBV11-2, the J call TRBJ2-2; D ambiguous. The TCR comes from a human donor in good health (CMV status not recorded). Some clones in this sample may be carry-over from other donors' samples. The CDR3 DNA sequence: TGTGCCAGCAGCTCGGAAGGCAGGCGGCGCACCGGGGAGCTGTTTTTT. This encodes CASSSEGRRRTGELFF.